Detailed here is one T cell receptor beta chain. Its antigen is still unknown. Trimming left V 0 bases short and J 3 bases short, with 13 bases between. Germline-derived CDR1 and CDR2 are SGHRS and YFSETQ. This CDR3 contains 16 residues. This sample was taken from a study of cytotoxic CD8 clonotypes in ibrutinib-treated CLL. General observations from the study: Whereas clonality rose at ibrutinib response, it declined toward baseline at progression. Stable or contracted on treatment, public clonotypes were also uncommon.

The protocol was immunoSEQ multiplex PCR, while the TCRdb copy is restricted to in-frame clones and leaves out a portion. The sample comprises some 200,000 clones, 70% to 75% of which are singletons, and about 6.2% rests with the top ten. This sample comprised PBMCs, obtained after 12 months of ibrutinib treatment. The sequence was collected from a human donor with chronic lymphocytic leukemia. This chain joins TRBV5-1 and TRBJ2-1; no reliable D call. CDR3 in DNA: TGCGCCAGCAGCTTGGGTCCCGGGCTACACTACAATGAGCAGTTCTTC. This codes for CASSLGPGLHYNEQFF.